Following are 21 T cell receptor beta chains from one sample sequenced in a study of CD8 T cells in ankylosing spondylitis. Overall study findings and caveats: Blood from ankylosing spondylitis patients appeared to carry a characteristic eight-variant TCR beta motif.

Using its own MiXCR run on the 5' RACE reads, TCRdb lists one record per CDR3 protein. The repertoire holds more than 500,000 distinct CDR3 sequences, with approximately 5.3% as singletons. These receptors' targets are unknown. Material: blood, either unsorted or a sorted T cell fraction (not recorded which). The receptors originated from a male donor with ankylosing spondylitis.

The V gene is TRBV4-3, the J gene TRBJ1-1; D gene unclear. CDR1 and CDR2 (germline): LGHNA, YSLEER. The CDR3 is 16 amino acids. Trimming cost V 0 bases and J 3 bases, with 14 bases left between them. The CDR3 reads CASSQDQRSLDTEAFF. CDR3 DNA: TGCGCCAGCAGCCAAGATCAGCGCAGCTTGGACACTGAAGCTTTCTTT.

This clonotype has ten or more counts. The CDR3 loop reads CASSLIAVRYTDTQYF. The CDR3 DNA is TGTGCCAGCAGTCTCATAGCGGTGAGGTACACAGATACGCAGTATTTT. This chain uses TRBV28 with TRBJ2-3; a possible D gene is TRBD2 (6 bases). This CDR3 is built from 16 residues. From germline, CDR1 is MDHEN and CDR2 SYDVKM. V lost 5 bases to trimming and J lost 2 bases, with 17 bases between them.

At least ten counts were recorded for this clonotype. The rearrangement uses TRBV29-1 and TRBJ2-3; D remains ambiguous. Per germline, CDR1 SQVTM and CDR2 ANQGSEA. The CDR3 sequence is 14 residues long. V was pared by 5 bases and J by 2 bases, with 14 bases between. The CDR3 bases are TGCAGCGTTACCCCCAGTTGGTCCACAGATACGCAGTATTTT. Translation gives CSVTPSWSTDTQYF.

This clonotype has at least ten counts. V and J are TRBV24-1 and TRBJ2-3; D might be TRBD1 or TRBD2, each matching 5 bases. CDR3 length: 15 amino acids. The V gene lost 1 base and the J gene lost 6 bases, with 13 bases spanning the gap. Germline values: CDR1 KGHDR, CDR2 SFDVKD. The CDR3 protein is CATSDFRGPFDTQYF. CDR3 DNA: TGTGCCACCAGTGATTTTAGGGGACCGTTTGATACGCAGTATTTT.

This clonotype has ten or more counts. The chain combines TRBV29-1 with TRBJ2-7; D perhaps matches TRBD1 (6 bases). This CDR3 contains 14 residues. CDR1 and CDR2 from the germline V gene are SQVTM and ANQGSEA. V was trimmed by 3 bases and J by 2 bases, leaving 14 bases between them. The CDR3 spells CSVEARGDAYEQYF. CDR3 sequence (DNA): TGCAGCGTTGAGGCCAGGGGTGACGCCTACGAGCAGTACTTC.

This clonotype was observed at least ten times. The rearrangement joins TRBV18 to TRBJ1-4; D gene uncertain. The length of the CDR3 is 15 residues. V lost 6 bases, J lost 4 bases, and 15 bases lay in between. Per the germline V gene, CDR1 is KGHSH and CDR2 is LQKENI. The CDR3 DNA is TGTGCCAGCTCCCGTGTTTTGGCCGATAATGAAAAACTGTTTTTT. This sequence encodes CASSRVLADNEKLFF.

This clonotype was seen at least ten times. This chain connects TRBV7-2 to TRBJ2-1, with D hard to call. Germline CDR1 reads SGHTA; CDR2 reads FQGNSA. V dropped 1 base and J dropped 9 bases, with 13 bases sitting between them. The CDR3 contains 14 residues. The CDR3 spells CASSLEGVASEQFF. The CDR3 region has the DNA TGTGCCAGCAGCTTAGAGGGTGTTGCTTCTGAGCAGTTCTTC.

The chain combines TRBV11-1 with TRBJ1-2, with TRBD1 as a possible D gene (5 bases). Germline CDR1 and CDR2: SGHAT and FQDESV (reference sequence). The CDR3 is 15 amino acids. The germline V and J ends were trimmed by 3 bases and 0 bases, with 11 bases remaining between them. The CDR3 loop is CASSFGTQTNYGYTF. The CDR3 DNA reads as TGTGCCAGCAGCTTCGGGACGCAGACTAACTATGGCTACACCTTC.

This clonotype was picked up many times. This chain joins TRBV10-3 and TRBJ1-2, with D possibly TRBD1 on 5 matching bases. Trimming took off 0 bases at V and 3 bases at J, with 8 bases between the two ends. Germline values: CDR1 ENHRY, CDR2 SYGVKD. The CDR3 sequence is 14 residues long. CDR3 sequence: CAISESWGDYGYTF. CDR3 coding DNA: TGTGCCATCAGTGAGTCTTGGGGGGACTATGGCTACACCTTC.

In its sample, this clonotype was seen many times. The V call is TRBV29-1, the J call TRBJ2-7, with 8 bases aligning to TRBD1. V was pared by 4 bases and J by 3 bases, with 2 bases of the junction left unmatched. Germline assignment: CDR1 SQVTM and CDR2 ANQGSEA. The length of the CDR3 is 12 residues. CDR3 DNA sequence: TGCAGCGTTGCAACAGGGGGCTACGAGCAGTACTTC. It specifies CSVATGGYEQYF.

This clonotype was seen ten or more times. The rearrangement uses TRBV9 and TRBJ2-1, with 8 bases aligning to TRBD2. Looked up from germline, CDR1 is SGDLS and CDR2 is YYNGEE. The CDR3 is 15 amino acids. Trimming cost V 4 bases and J 6 bases; bases outside gene matches: 9. The CDR3 DNA sequence: TGTGCCAGCAGCTCCAGGCCGGGGGGGGCCAATGAGCAGTTCTTC. It translates to CASSSRPGGANEQFF.

This clonotype was seen many times. The chain is built from TRBV7-2 and TRBJ1-5; TRBD1 might be the D (5 bases). V lost 5 bases to trimming and J lost 5 bases, with 10 bases between them. The germline V gene encodes CDR1 SGHTA and CDR2 FQGNSA. This CDR3 is 13 amino acids long. The CDR3 DNA follows: TGTGCCAGCAGCCCAGGGACTGATCAGCCCCAGCATTTT. This gives the protein CASSPGTDQPQHF.

Many counts were recorded for this clonotype. The CDR3 nucleotides are TGTGCCAGCAGCTTCAGCGGGAGGGCCTACAATGAGCAGTTCTTC. This gives the protein CASSFSGRAYNEQFF. V gene TRBV7-2 combines with J gene TRBJ2-1, with 10 bases fitting TRBD2. The CDR3 spans 15 residues. V lost 3 bases to trimming and J lost 2 bases; unmatched junction nucleotides: 1. Per germline, CDR1 SGHTA and CDR2 FQGNSA.

This clonotype came up many times. V is TRBV24-1 and J is TRBJ2-7; D not certain. This CDR3 contains 13 residues. V lost 0 bases to trimming and J lost 6 bases, with 8 bases between them. Per germline, CDR1 KGHDR and CDR2 SFDVKD. For the CDR3, the DNA is TGTGCCACCAGTGATTTGTCTCTGACCGAGCAGTACTTC. Its translation is CATSDLSLTEQYF.

The gene calls are TRBV7-2 and TRBJ2-5, with D possibly being TRBD2 (6 bases). Germline CDR1 and CDR2: SGHTA and FQGNSA. The V and J ends lost 5 bases and 1 base respectively, with 11 bases between them. This CDR3 comprises 14 residues. The CDR3: CASSGGTLQETQYF. CDR3 bases: TGTGCCAGCAGCGGGGGGACCCTCCAAGAGACCCAGTACTTC.

This chain uses TRBV5-1 with TRBJ2-2; 7 bases match TRBD1. This CDR3 region has 15 residues. J was trimmed by 5 bases and V by 4 bases; bases with no gene match: 8. Germline CDR1 reads SGHRS; CDR2 reads YFSETQ. The CDR3 sequence: CASSLRQGVTGELFF. CDR3 coding DNA: TGCGCCAGCAGCCTTCGACAGGGAGTGACCGGGGAGCTGTTTTTT.

This clonotype was counted at least ten times. The chain joins TRBV20-1 to TRBJ2-1; D unresolved. CDR3 length: 15 amino acids. Trimming pared 5 bases from V and 0 bases from J, leaving 14 bases between. Per germline, CDR1 DFQATT and CDR2 SNEGSKA (reference sequence). The CDR3 DNA is TGCAGTGCTCTCGGAGCCCTCAGCTCCTACAATGAGCAGTTCTTC. As protein: CSALGALSSYNEQFF.

In its sample, this clonotype was seen many times. The genes are TRBV5-1 and TRBJ2-1, with 15 nucleotides matching TRBD2. Trimming removed 2 bases from V and 10 bases from J; junction bases left unmatched: 4. The CDR3 consists of 15 residues. Germline CDR1 and CDR2: SGHRS and YFSETQ. The CDR3 reads CASSFGLAGGGEQFF. The CDR3 coding sequence is TGCGCCAGCAGCTTCGGACTAGCGGGAGGGGGAGAGCAGTTCTTC.

This clonotype was seen repeatedly, ten times or more. The CDR3 protein is CASSLVAGGIDTQYF. The CDR3, as DNA: TGTGCCAGCAGCTTAGTAGCGGGGGGGATAGATACGCAGTATTTT. The chain combines TRBV11-2 with TRBJ2-3; 11 bases fit TRBD2. Germline V gene sequence: CDR1 SGHAT, CDR2 FQNNGV. CDR3 size: 15 residues. V trimming: 1 base; J trimming: 5 bases; junction bases outside the gene matches: 2.

This clonotype was recorded at least ten times. This chain uses TRBV5-1 with TRBJ2-1; 9 bases line up with TRBD1. The CDR3 consists of 16 residues. Losses at the gene ends were 4 bases for V and 7 bases for J; bases not matched to a gene: 12. From germline, CDR1 is SGHRS and CDR2 YFSETQ. CDR3 amino acids: CASSGGQGQGLNEQFF. CDR3 sequence (DNA): TGCGCCAGCAGCGGGGGCCAGGGACAGGGCCTAAATGAGCAGTTCTTC.

This clonotype was observed many times. The chain uses TRBV4-3 and TRBJ1-6, with D tentatively TRBD1 (5 bases). The CDR3 runs to 15 residues. Trimming took off 0 bases at V and 9 bases at J, with 12 bases between the two ends. CDR1 is LGHNA and CDR2 is YSLEER in the germline V gene. In DNA form, the CDR3 reads TGCGCCAGCAGCCAAGATAACTCAAGGGGTTCACCCCTCCACTTT. Amino acids: CASSQDNSRGSPLHF.